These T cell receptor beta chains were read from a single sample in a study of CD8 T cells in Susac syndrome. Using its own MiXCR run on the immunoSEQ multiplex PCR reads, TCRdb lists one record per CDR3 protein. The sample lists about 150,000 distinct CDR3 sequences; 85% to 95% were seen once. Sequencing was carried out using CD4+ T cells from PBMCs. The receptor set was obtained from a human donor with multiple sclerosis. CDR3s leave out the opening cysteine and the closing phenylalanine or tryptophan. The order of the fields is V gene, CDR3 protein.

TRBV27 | ASSRLGAGEQY
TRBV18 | ASSDRTGTAQPQH
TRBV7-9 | ASSFAPSGEETQY
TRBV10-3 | AISESTWDRGSTEAF
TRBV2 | ASSVRGTYNEQF
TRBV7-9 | ASIREPHYGYT
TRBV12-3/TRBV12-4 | ATSRGRNQPQH
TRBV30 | ALVAGGGTDTQY
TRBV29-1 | SVLTGEGGNTIY
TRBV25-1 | ASSVRFNEQF
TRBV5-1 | ASSPTALSYEQY
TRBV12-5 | ASGLVVGGSYEQF
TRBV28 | ASSLSQAGGSMAQH
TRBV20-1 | RVGTGAYEQY
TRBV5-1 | ASSPGTMNTEAF
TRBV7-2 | ASSLALDGYT
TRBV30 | AWTPGQGKWETQY
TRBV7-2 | ASSLVVRGISPLH
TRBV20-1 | SANTPGTGISGANVLT
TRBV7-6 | ASSLGVLGHQETQY
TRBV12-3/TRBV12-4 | ASSPRAGGVDTQY
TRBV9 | ASSVDGPLGAKNIQY
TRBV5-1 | ASSGPVGARRTIYEQY
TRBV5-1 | ASRSNSGETQY
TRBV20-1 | SARPHRQAAGEQY
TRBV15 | ATSDGSRGRVF
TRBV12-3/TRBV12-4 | ASSAGQNNQPQH
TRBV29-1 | SVQGGMGQPQH